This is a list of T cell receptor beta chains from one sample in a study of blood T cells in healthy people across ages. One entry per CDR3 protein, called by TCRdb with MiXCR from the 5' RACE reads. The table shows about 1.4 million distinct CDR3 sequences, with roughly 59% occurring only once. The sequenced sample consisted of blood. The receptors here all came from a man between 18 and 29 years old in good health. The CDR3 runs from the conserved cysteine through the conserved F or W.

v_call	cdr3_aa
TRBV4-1	CASSPTGTGLNEQYF
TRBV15	CATSSGQDTGELFF
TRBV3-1	CASSLGRTIYGYTF
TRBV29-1	CSVEDLSQGLYGYTF
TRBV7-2	CASSSHLAGSTDTQYF
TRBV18	CASSSGRGGNSPLHF
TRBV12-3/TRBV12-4	CASSLGGSYTF
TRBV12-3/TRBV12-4	CASSPRTSGSNNEQFF
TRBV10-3	CAITRGVGTDTQYF
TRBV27	CASGTLATNEKLFF
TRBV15	CATSRQGAAYEETQYF
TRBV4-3	CASSQRDRGPRGSPLHF
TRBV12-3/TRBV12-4	CASLGQGLNTRYEQYF
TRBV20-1	CSARDDGDTEAFF
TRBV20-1	CSARDLRGGNTGELFF
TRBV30	CAWSEIGDPFF
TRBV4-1	CASSSGGSASYNEQYF
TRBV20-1	CSIRSGGETQYF
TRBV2	CASSETGQGNEQYF
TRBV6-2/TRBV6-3	CASNDRGSNEKLFF
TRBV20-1	CSARDIQAPTYEQYF
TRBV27	CASSPPGQENYGYTF
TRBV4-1	CASSQPRGKETYEQYF
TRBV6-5	CASRRASTYNEQFF
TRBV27	CASSLSGGSQETQYF
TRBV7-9	CASSRIGLAGRENYEQYF
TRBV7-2	CAGSPNSGNTGELFF
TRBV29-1	CSVWGGNEQFF
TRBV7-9	CASSRTEDQPQHF
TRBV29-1	CSVEGVPGSSQETQYF
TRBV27	CASSLTSANIQYF
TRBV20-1	CSAKQHPRQDQPQHF
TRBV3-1	CASSQDTTSGYNEQYF
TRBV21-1	CASPRGLAGGPTADTQYF
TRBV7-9	CASSGDEQYF
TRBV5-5	CASTPSSSDGYTF
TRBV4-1	CASSHHQGSYEQYF
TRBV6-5	CASSYRSGPTDLYEQYF
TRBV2	CASSRQTSHKETQYF
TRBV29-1	CSVEDGGREAFF
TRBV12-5	CASGLATGDYGYTF
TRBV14	CASSQDAGGQAADTQYF
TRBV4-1	CASRPEDRKDNEQFF
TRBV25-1	CASSTWTAFYEQYF